The 15 T cell receptor beta chains reported below all come from one sample, sequenced in a study of shared clonotypes between healthy human individuals. Naive CD8 cells lacked CD45RO and underwent positive selection for CCR7, leaving out terminally differentiated effector memory CD45RA+ cells. Assay used: immunoSEQ multiplex PCR; TCRdb lists only in-frame clones, some missing. The table lists around 2,000,000 clones, just under 95% of them singletons. Material: naive CD8+ T cells sorted from blood. Receptors originate from a man aged 18-30 years in good health.

The chain uses TRBV13 and TRBJ2-3; maybe TRBD2 (5 bases). This CDR3 spans 14 amino acids. Germline V lookup: CDR1 PRHDT, CDR2 FYEKMQ (reference sequence). Trimming shortened V by 5 bases and J by 4 bases, and 13 bases separated the two germline ends. The CDR3, as DNA: TGTGCCAGCAGCAAACTAGGGATTTCAGATACGCAGTATTTT. Residues: CASSKLGISDTQYF.

This clone was seen a single time. Other DNA sequences from this sample encode an identical CDR3 as well. This rearrangement joins TRBV5-1 to TRBJ2-1; no definite D call. CDR1 and CDR2 (germline): SGHRS, YFSETQ. The CDR3 is 12 residues long. Trimming cost V 4 bases and J 4 bases, with 6 bases left between them. In DNA, the CDR3 is TGCGCCAGCAGCAGCAATTACAATGAGCAGTTCTTC. Its translation is CASSSNYNEQFF.

Worth noting for this clone: In the same sample, other DNA sequences code for this CDR3. The chain joins TRBV4-3 to TRBJ2-7, with D hard to call. V lost 0 bases and J 1 base, leaving 7 bases between the germline ends. This CDR3 region has 14 residues. Germline V gene lookup returns CDR1 LGHNA and CDR2 YSLEER. The CDR3 nucleotides read TGCGCCAGCAGCCAAGATCCTGGTTCCTACGAGCAGTACTTC. Translating gives CASSQDPGSYEQYF.

The genes are TRBV7-9 and TRBJ1-4; D is perhaps TRBD1 (5 bases). This CDR3 has 15 amino acids. Trimming left V 0 bases short and J 7 bases short, with 12 bases between. Germline V lookup: CDR1 SEHNR, CDR2 FQNEAQ (reference sequence). CDR3 protein: CASSLAGQMGEKLFF. The CDR3 bases are TGTGCCAGCAGCTTAGCGGGGCAAATGGGTGAAAAACTGTTTTTT. Combining the CDR3 with reference TRBV7-9 and TRBJ1-4 gives the whole variable domain DTGVSQNPRHKITKRGQNVTFRCDPISEHNRLYWYRQTLGQGPEFLTYFQNEAQLEKSRLLSDRFSAERPKGSFSTLEIQRTEQGDSAMYLCASSLAGQMGEKLFFGSGTQLSVL.

The genes are TRBV29-1 and TRBJ2-5, with 7 bases that match TRBD1. From germline, CDR1 is SQVTM and CDR2 ANQGSEA. This CDR3 is 18 amino acids long. The trim removed 7 bases at V and 1 base at J, leaving 21 bases unmatched. CDR3 DNA: TGCAGCGCTCAAGAGGGGGCGTGGGGGACACCGCTCCAAGAGACCCAGTACTTC. This sequence encodes CSAQEGAWGTPLQETQYF.

The V call is TRBV7-9, the J call TRBJ1-1; no clear D gene. The CDR3 has 15 amino acids. The germline V and J ends were trimmed by 4 bases and 0 bases, with 12 bases remaining between them. CDR1 SEHNR and CDR2 FQNEAQ come from the germline V gene (reference sequence). In DNA form, the CDR3 reads TGTGCCAGCAGCTCCTCTCTCGGCGTGAACACTGAAGCTTTCTTT. Protein product: CASSSSLGVNTEAFF.

The chain uses TRBV18 and TRBJ2-5; TRBD1 matches 10 bases. V lost 3 bases, J lost 5 bases, and 3 bases stayed unmatched. The CDR3 extends over 14 amino acids. CDR1 KGHSH and CDR2 LQKENI come from the germline V gene. CDR3 in DNA: TGTGCCAGCTCACCTAAGACAGGGGGCGAGACCCAGTACTTC. As protein: CASSPKTGGETQYF.

The CDR3, as DNA: TGTGCCAGCAGCAGCAGGGATAGCGGCACCGGGGAGCTGTTTTTT. This gives the protein CASSSRDSGTGELFF. The chain uses TRBV7-3 and TRBJ2-2; a weak D match, TRBD2 (6 bases). V was pared by 5 bases and J by 4 bases, with 14 bases between. Germline lookup yields CDR1 SGHTA and CDR2 FQGTGA. The CDR3 length is 15 residues. The full variable domain, its missing parts supplied by reference TRBV7-3 and TRBJ2-2, is GAGVSQTPSNKVTEKGKYVELRCDPISGHTALYWYRQSLGQGPEFLIYFQGTGAADDSGLPNDRFFAVRPEGSVSTLKIQRTERGDSAVYLCASSSRDSGTGELFFGEGSRLTVL.

The chain joins TRBV9 to TRBJ1-2, with D unclear. Germline CDR1 is SGDLS and CDR2 is YYNGEE. The CDR3 extends over 11 amino acids. V lost 4 bases to trimming and J lost 13 bases, with 14 bases between them. The CDR3 loop is CASSSSGVSTF. As DNA, the CDR3 is TGTGCCAGCAGCTCCTCGGGAGTCTCCACCTTC. The full variable domain, rest sourced from reference TRBV9 and TRBJ1-2, is DSGVTQTPKHLITATGQRVTLRCSPRSGDLSVYWYQQSLDQGLQFLIQYYNGEERAKGNILERFSAQQFPDLHSELNLSSLELGDSALYFCASSSSGVSTFGSGTRLTVV.

This clone came up a few times. The chain is built from TRBV6-5 and TRBJ1-5, with D uncertain. The V gene lost 2 bases and the J gene lost 3 bases, with 8 bases spanning the gap. Germline loops: CDR1 MNHEY, CDR2 SVGAGI. This CDR3 is 14 amino acids long. CDR3 sequence: CASSYGGFNQPQHF. CDR3 nucleotide sequence: TGTGCCAGCAGTTACGGCGGGTTCAATCAGCCCCAGCATTTT.

Comments on this clone: Other DNA sequences in the sample encode the same CDR3. V usage is TRBV30 and J usage is TRBJ1-1, with D hard to call. The V gene lost 3 bases and the J gene lost 0 bases, with 5 bases spanning the gap. The germline CDR1 and CDR2 sequences are GTSNPN and SVGIG (reference sequence). The CDR3 runs to 12 residues. Written as DNA, the CDR3 is TGTGCCTGGAGCTGGATGAACACTGAAGCTTTCTTT. It specifies CAWSWMNTEAFF.

DNA of the CDR3: TGTGCCATCAGTGTAGAACACAGGGATGAGCAGTTCTTC. It encodes CAISVEHRDEQFF. The rearrangement uses TRBV10-3 and TRBJ2-1, with D possibly matching TRBD1 (6 bases). The CDR3 runs 13 residues. CDR1 and CDR2 (germline): ENHRY, SYGVKD. V lost 4 bases, J lost 8 bases, and 12 bases lay in between.

This rearrangement joins TRBV6-1 to TRBJ2-5; either TRBD1 or TRBD2 may fit D (5 bases each). Trimming cost V 0 bases and J 5 bases, with 13 bases left between them. The germline CDR1 and CDR2 sequences are MNHNS and SASEGT. The CDR3 spans 15 residues. The DNA of the CDR3 is TGTGCCAGCAGTGAAGCCAGGGACGGCGGGGAGACCCAGTACTTC. Translating it yields CASSEARDGGETQYF.

The rearrangement links TRBV28 to TRBJ2-2; D remains ambiguous. Between the trimmed V and J ends, which lost 5 bases and 0 bases, there was a span of 10 bases. The CDR3 sequence is 15 residues long. The germline V gene has CDR1 MDHEN and CDR2 SYDVKM. CDR3 amino acids: CASSPGPSNTGELFF. The CDR3 DNA reads as TGTGCCAGCAGTCCAGGACCATCGAACACCGGGGAGCTGTTTTTT.

As for this clone: Distinct nucleotide sequences in the sample also encode this CDR3. The chain has TRBV7-9 and TRBJ2-3; D is undetermined. The V end was cut by 5 bases, the J end by 3 bases, with 6 bases between. The CDR3 sequence is 12 residues long. The germline gives CDR1 SEHNR, CDR2 FQNEAQ (reference sequence). CDR3 sequence reads: CASSSITDTQYF. For the CDR3, the DNA is TGTGCCAGCAGCAGCATTACAGATACGCAGTATTTT.